This T cell receptor (beta chain) appears in the sequencing data of a study of OX40 agonist ivuxolimab in advanced cancers. Looked up from germline, CDR1 is SEHNR and CDR2 is FQNEAQ (reference sequence). V was shortened by 4 bases and J by 1 base, with 8 bases between the two germline ends. The CDR3 runs to 13 residues. Data came from immunoSEQ multiplex PCR; TCRdb stores just in-frame clones and leaves some out. The table includes over 45,000 clones, about four fifths detected once. The TCR comes from an adult with an advanced solid tumor such as melanoma, head and neck, liver or kidney cancer. This sample comprised CD4+ or CD8+ T cells sorted from blood, obtained in a trial of the OX40 agonist ivuxolimab. The rearrangement joins TRBV7-9 to TRBJ2-7, with D unresolved. Here the CDR3 DNA reads TGTGCCAGCAGCTCCTCGACGTCCTACGAGCAGTACTTC. This gives the protein CASSSSTSYEQYF.